This TCR beta chain was profiled in a study of T cells in localized non-small cell lung cancer. Overall study results and limits: Compared with tumor, uninvolved adjacent lung displayed greater T cell clonality, ranking highest overall. In adjacent lung, a median around 55 of the top 100 tumor clones were found.

Details on this clone: Its antigen remains unknown.

The length of the CDR3 is 15 residues. Germline V gives CDR1 SGHRS, CDR2 YFSETQ. Trimming removed 4 bases from V and 1 base from J; junction bases left unmatched: 1. Method: immunoSEQ multiplex PCR; TCRdb's copy keeps in-frame clones and lacks some. The sample includes roughly 70,000 clones, roughly nine tenths of them seen just once. The genes are TRBV5-1 and TRBJ2-1, with 11 bases identical to TRBD2. The sample consisted of peripheral blood, taken before any cancer treatment. This receptor was obtained from a male donor older than 55 with stage III squamous cell lung carcinoma. This CDR3 reads CASSPSGGSYNEQFF. The DNA of the CDR3 is TGCGCCAGCAGCCCTAGCGGGGGGTCCTACAATGAGCAGTTCTTC.